The 27 T cell receptor beta chains listed next were all sequenced from one sample in a study of blood T cell repertoires in COVID-19. Repertoires were generated with immunoSEQ multiplex PCR, while TCRdb's copy carries only in-frame clones and drops some. The sample includes fewer than 250,000 clones, about nine tenths seen only once; the top ten take about 1.7%. The sequenced sample was peripheral blood. These receptors were obtained from a man aged 65 to 79 with acute or convalescent COVID-19.

The chain recombines TRBV19 with TRBJ1-1; D possibly corresponds to TRBD1 (5 bases). CDR1 is LNHDA, CDR2 SQIVND, per germline (reference sequence). The CDR3 extends over 13 amino acids. V lost 5 bases, J lost 4 bases, and 11 bases lay in between. The CDR3 protein is CASSYRGFTEAFF. For the CDR3, the DNA is TGTGCCAGTAGTTATCGGGGGTTCACTGAAGCTTTCTTT.

V is TRBV7-3 and J is TRBJ2-2; TRBD2 aligns across 9 bases. The CDR3 has 18 amino acids. Germline CDR1 reads SGHTA; CDR2 reads FQGTGA. V was pared by 2 bases and J by 2 bases, with 9 bases of the junction left unmatched. CDR3 bases: TGTGCCAGCAGCTTAGCCCCGACTAGCGGCGCTAACACCGGGGAGCTGTTTTTT. Its protein is CASSLAPTSGANTGELFF.

The table lists this clone with a count of one. The chain has TRBV24-1 and TRBJ2-1; TRBD2 aligns across 7 bases. Germline loops: CDR1 KGHDR, CDR2 SFDVKD. Trimming cost V 0 bases and J 2 bases; bases outside gene matches: 3. The CDR3 extends over 16 amino acids. DNA for the CDR3: TGTGCCACCAGTGATTTGCGGGGAGGGGCCTACAATGAGCAGTTCTTC. As protein: CATSDLRGGAYNEQFF.

This clone was seen repeatedly, ten times or more. The rearrangement joins TRBV7-2 to TRBJ2-2; maybe TRBD2 (5 bases). The V end was cut by 0 bases, the J end by 2 bases, with 10 bases between. The V gene's germline CDR1 is SGHTA and CDR2 FQGNSA. This CDR3 comprises 16 residues. The CDR3 DNA sequence: TGTGCCAGCAGCTTAGCGGAGTCTAGCAACACCGGGGAGCTGTTTTTT. Its translation: CASSLAESSNTGELFF.

This chain connects TRBV27 to TRBJ1-2; 7 positions agree with TRBD1. The CDR3 extends over 14 amino acids. The germline V gene encodes CDR1 MNHEY and CDR2 SMNVEV (reference sequence). V shed 0 bases and J 7 bases; nucleotides not matched to a gene: 5. The CDR3 loop reads CASSLSIGGPGYTF. CDR3 sequence (DNA): TGTGCCAGCAGTTTATCAATAGGGGGCCCTGGCTACACCTTC.

The chain carries TRBV28 and TRBJ2-1; D might be TRBD2 (6 bases). From germline, CDR1 is MDHEN and CDR2 SYDVKM. Trimming pared 7 bases from V and 9 bases from J, leaving 25 bases between. This CDR3 has 16 residues. The CDR3 DNA reads TGTGCCAGCAAAAGGACCGAGACTAGGTCTGCGGGTGAGCAGTTCTTC. The encoded protein is CASKRTETRSAGEQFF. Using reference TRBV28 and TRBJ2-1 for the parts outside the CDR3, the full variable domain is DVKVTQSSRYLVKRTGEKVFLECVQDMDHENMFWYRQDPGLGLRLIYFSYDVKMKEKGDIPEGYSVSREKKERFSLILESASTNQTSMYLCASKRTETRSAGEQFFGPGTRLTVL.

In nucleotides, the CDR3 is TGTGCCAGCAGCTTCACAGGAGCCGATTACTCCTACGAGCAGTACTTC. Protein product: CASSFTGADYSYEQYF. The chain uses TRBV7-8 and TRBJ2-7; maybe TRBD1 (5 bases). The length of the CDR3 is 16 residues. Looked up from germline, CDR1 is SGHVS and CDR2 is FQNEAQ. Trimming took off 3 bases at V and 0 bases at J, with 15 bases between the two ends.

The chain couples TRBV5-4 to TRBJ2-7, with 7 nucleotides matching TRBD1. Per the germline V gene, CDR1 is SGHNT and CDR2 is YYREEE (reference sequence). Unmatched junction bases numbered 9, after V lost 4 bases and J lost 2 bases. CDR3 size: 15 residues. The CDR3 sequence is CASSLNRGAAYEQYF. The CDR3 DNA reads as TGTGCCAGCAGCCTTAACAGGGGTGCGGCCTACGAGCAGTACTTC.

J is TRBJ1-6 and V is TRBV19; possible D gene TRBD1, 6 bases. The CDR3 totals 14 residues. In germline, CDR1 is LNHDA, CDR2 SQIVND (reference sequence). The V end lost 7 bases, the J end lost 5 bases, and 12 bases lay between the germline ends. The CDR3, as DNA: TGTGCCAGTACCCACAGGGCCAATAATTCACCCCTCCACTTT. Translation gives CASTHRANNSPLHF. Full variable domain (remainder filled in from reference TRBV19 and TRBJ1-6): DGGITQSPKYLFRKEGQNVTLSCEQNLNHDAMYWYRQDPGQGLRLIYYSQIVNDFQKGDIAEGYSVSREKKESFPLTVTSAQKNPTAFYLCASTHRANNSPLHFGNGTRLTVT.

The genes are TRBV24-1 and TRBJ2-1; TRBD2 agrees at 7 bases. J lost 4 bases, V lost 1 base, and 3 bases had no gene match. CDR3 length: 15 amino acids. Germline V gene sequence: CDR1 KGHDR, CDR2 SFDVKD. The CDR3 region has the DNA TGTGCCACCAGTGATTTAACTAGCGCATACAATGAGCAGTTCTTC. Translated: CATSDLTSAYNEQFF.

DNA of the CDR3: TGCGCCAGCAGCCTAGGCCGGGGGACCCAAGAGACCCAGTACTTC. This codes for CASSLGRGTQETQYF. This chain connects TRBV5-1 to TRBJ2-5; D perhaps matches TRBD2 (6 bases). The CDR3 is 15 residues long. The ends were cut back, 4 bases at V and 1 base at J, with 14 bases in the middle. From germline, CDR1 is SGHRS and CDR2 YFSETQ.

J is TRBJ1-2 and V is TRBV2, with D maybe TRBD1 (6 bases). V lost 2 bases, J lost 5 bases, and 12 bases lay in between. The CDR3 is 14 residues long. Per the germline V gene, CDR1 is SNHLY and CDR2 is FYNNEI. The CDR3 region has the DNA TGTGCCAGCAGTGAATTCTCAGGGGAGTATGGCTACACCTTC. This gives the protein CASSEFSGEYGYTF. Full variable domain (rest looked up from reference TRBV2 and TRBJ1-2): EPEVTQTPSHQVTQMGQEVILRCVPISNHLYFYWYRQILGQKVEFLVSFYNNEISEKSEIFDDQFSVERPDGSNFTLKIRSTKLEDSAMYFCASSEFSGEYGYTFGSGTRLTVV.

This chain uses TRBV28 with TRBJ2-1; 8 nucleotides align to TRBD2. The V gene's germline CDR1 is MDHEN and CDR2 SYDVKM. The J segment lost 1 base and the V segment lost 1 base, leaving 6 bases of the junction unmatched. CDR3 size: 17 residues. CDR3 in amino acids: CASSLFRSGRSYNEQFF. As DNA, the CDR3 is TGTGCCAGCAGTTTATTTAGGAGCGGGAGATCCTACAATGAGCAGTTCTTC.

This clone has just a few counts. The chain joins TRBV14 to TRBJ1-1, with 7 bases aligning to TRBD1. With V trimmed by 2 bases and J by 5 bases, 5 bases remained unmatched. The CDR3 runs 14 residues. The germline V gene encodes CDR1 SGHDN and CDR2 FVKESK. The CDR3 DNA sequence: TGTGCCAGCAGCCAACAAACCAGGGGGACTGAAGCTTTCTTT. Translated: CASSQQTRGTEAFF.

The chain employs TRBV2 and TRBJ2-4; tentatively, D is TRBD1 (6 bases). The CDR3 covers 15 residues. V was pared by 4 bases and J by 2 bases, with 12 bases between. Germline assignment: CDR1 SNHLY and CDR2 FYNNEI. CDR3 region: CASSAQGVTKNIQYF. Written as DNA, the CDR3 is TGTGCCAGCAGTGCACAGGGAGTAACCAAAAACATTCAGTACTTC. Full variable domain (remainder filled in from reference TRBV2 and TRBJ2-4): EPEVTQTPSHQVTQMGQEVILRCVPISNHLYFYWYRQILGQKVEFLVSFYNNEISEKSEIFDDQFSVERPDGSNFTLKIRSTKLEDSAMYFCASSAQGVTKNIQYFGAGTRLSVL.

The chain employs TRBV10-3 and TRBJ2-7, with D perhaps matching TRBD1 (5 bases). The V end was cut by 3 bases, the J end by 4 bases, with 19 bases between. The CDR3 is 16 amino acids. Germline V CDR1 and CDR2: ENHRY, SYGVKD. This CDR3 reads CAISDPVARARYEQYF. For the CDR3, the DNA is TGTGCCATCAGTGATCCGGTCGCCAGGGCGAGGTACGAGCAGTACTTC.

The CDR3 spells CASSPDGRPGGPNTQYF. The DNA for the CDR3 is TGTGCCAGCAGCCCGGATGGGCGTCCGGGAGGGCCTAATACGCAGTATTTT. The rearrangement uses TRBV3-1 (or the pseudogene TRBV3-2) and TRBJ2-3; 8 nucleotides line up with TRBD2. The V and J ends lost 4 bases and 7 bases, in that order; junction bases with no gene match: 16. CDR3 length: 17 amino acids. In germline, CDR1 is LGHDT, CDR2 YNNKEL (reference sequence).

V gene TRBV29-1 combines with J gene TRBJ2-3; perhaps TRBD2 as D (5 bases). Germline lookup yields CDR1 SQVTM and CDR2 ANQGSEA. Trimming left V 4 bases short and J 7 bases short, with 15 bases between. This CDR3 comprises 13 residues. This CDR3 is CSVVPDPGNTQYF. The CDR3 DNA sequence: TGCAGCGTTGTGCCGGACCCCGGGAATACGCAGTATTTT.

The V call is TRBV19, the J call TRBJ1-5, with D perhaps matching TRBD1 (6 bases). The CDR3 is 15 amino acids. Germline loops: CDR1 LNHDA, CDR2 SQIVND (reference sequence). V was shortened by 6 bases and J by 0 bases, with 12 bases between the two germline ends. The CDR3 is CASRTTGYSNQPQHF. For the CDR3, the DNA is TGTGCCAGTAGGACGACAGGTTATAGCAATCAGCCCCAGCATTTT.

The chain joins TRBV5-1 to TRBJ1-2; no clear D gene. This CDR3 comprises 14 residues. Trimming left V 5 bases short and J 4 bases short, with 15 bases between. Germline CDR1 and CDR2: SGHRS and YFSETQ. This chain's CDR3 is CASSPAGKAYGYTF. The CDR3 nucleotides are TGCGCCAGCAGTCCAGCGGGGAAAGCCTATGGCTACACCTTC.

The genes are TRBV10-3 and TRBJ2-5; TRBD2 agrees at 10 bases. The ends lost 4 bases at V and 5 bases at J; junction bases unmatched: 10. In germline, CDR1 is ENHRY, CDR2 SYGVKD. This CDR3 region has 16 residues. The CDR3 coding sequence is TGTGCCATCAGTGGGGGACTAGCGAGAACGGGGGAGACCCAGTACTTC. Translation gives CAISGGLARTGETQYF.

This chain uses TRBV19 with TRBJ2-1, with TRBD2 identical over 10 bases. Germline V gene data show CDR1 as LNHDA and CDR2 as SQIVND (reference sequence). The V segment lost 3 bases and the J segment 4 bases; nucleotides outside the gene matches: 3. CDR3 length equals 15 residues. The CDR3 DNA is TGTGCCAGTAGTATCGGACTAGCGGTATACAATGAGCAGTTCTTC. The encoded protein is CASSIGLAVYNEQFF.

The chain combines TRBV5-4 with TRBJ2-5; TRBD2 agrees at 14 bases. Germline loops: CDR1 SGHNT, CDR2 YYREEE (reference sequence). This CDR3 is 17 amino acids long. After removal of 5 bases from V and 5 bases from J, the junction contained 11 bases not matched to a gene. CDR3 nucleotides: TGTGCCAGCAGATCCCTAGAAGGGACTAGCGGGAGTGAGACCCAGTACTTC. Its protein product is CASRSLEGTSGSETQYF.

The rearrangement uses TRBV19 and TRBJ2-7; maybe TRBD1 (6 bases). The germline V gene has CDR1 LNHDA and CDR2 SQIVND (reference sequence). The CDR3 runs 15 residues. Trimming stripped 3 bases from V and 4 bases from J, with 16 bases between. The CDR3 sequence is CASSMDSSSLYEQYF. CDR3 nucleotides: TGTGCCAGTAGTATGGACAGCTCCTCCCTATACGAGCAGTACTTC.

The chain joins TRBV10-3 to TRBJ1-4; D might be TRBD1 (5 bases). With 6 bases removed from V and 4 bases from J, the gap between germline ends came to 9 bases. Germline V lookup: CDR1 ENHRY, CDR2 SYGVKD. The CDR3 consists of 13 residues. The CDR3 nucleotides read TGTGCCATCAGAGACAGAGTTAATGAAAAACTGTTTTTT. Its protein product is CAIRDRVNEKLFF.

This clone was counted a few times. V usage is TRBV3-1 (or the pseudogene TRBV3-2) and J usage is TRBJ2-2, with a tentative D call TRBD1 (5 bases). Trimming took 3 bases from V and 0 from J, leaving 20 bases between them. This CDR3 region has 19 residues. Germline CDR1 reads LGHDT; CDR2 reads YNNKEL (reference sequence). In nucleotides, the CDR3 is TGTGCCAGCAGCCAGCGCAAGGGGAACAGGTCCCCGAACACCGGGGAGCTGTTTTTT. Its protein product is CASSQRKGNRSPNTGELFF.

The chain combines TRBV14 with TRBJ2-4; possible D gene TRBD2, 5 bases. Trimming removed 1 base at V and 0 bases at J, with 10 bases between. Germline CDR1 reads SGHDN; CDR2 reads FVKESK. The CDR3 length is 16 residues. The chain's CDR3 is CASSQVGGLAKNIQYF. The DNA of the CDR3 is TGTGCCAGCAGCCAAGTAGGCGGACTAGCCAAAAACATTCAGTACTTC. The variable domain in full, completed from reference TRBV14 and TRBJ2-4, reads EAGVTQFPSHSVIEKGQTVTLRCDPISGHDNLYWYRRVMGKEIKFLLHFVKESKQDESGMPNNRFLAERTGGTYSTLKVQPAELEDSGVYFCASSQVGGLAKNIQYFGAGTRLSVL.